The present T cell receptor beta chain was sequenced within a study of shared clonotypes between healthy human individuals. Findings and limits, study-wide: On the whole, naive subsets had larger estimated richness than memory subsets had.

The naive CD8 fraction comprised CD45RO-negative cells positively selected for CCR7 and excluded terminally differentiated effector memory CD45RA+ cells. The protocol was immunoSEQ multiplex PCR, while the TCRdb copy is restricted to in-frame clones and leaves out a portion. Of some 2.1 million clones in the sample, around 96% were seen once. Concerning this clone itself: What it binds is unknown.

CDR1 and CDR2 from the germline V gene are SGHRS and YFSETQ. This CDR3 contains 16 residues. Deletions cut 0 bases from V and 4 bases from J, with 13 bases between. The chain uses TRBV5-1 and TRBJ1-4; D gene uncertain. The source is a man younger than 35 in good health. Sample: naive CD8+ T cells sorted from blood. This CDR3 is CASSLEARSINEKLFF. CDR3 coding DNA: TGCGCCAGCAGCTTGGAGGCCAGGTCAATTAATGAAAAACTGTTTTTT.